This entry describes one TCR beta chain. V lost 3 bases and J 2 bases, leaving 8 bases between the germline ends. The CDR3 runs 13 residues. Germline V lookup: CDR1 KGHSH, CDR2 LQKENI. These data come from a study of blood T cell repertoires in COVID-19. Overall study context: T cells, B-cell-depleted T cells, or PBMCs supplied cDNA or gDNA.

Per the study methods: Reference gene primer amplification in the assay estimated nucleated cell counts. Libraries were prepared by immunoSEQ multiplex PCR; TCRdb keeps only in-frame clonotypes and omits some of them. That table is the source of V, J and clone size, and D and trimming were worked out from the DNA. Seen here are 65,000 to 95,000 clones, 80% to 90% observed once, and the top ten hold about 22%. Sequenced material: peripheral blood. This sequence was found in a woman between 50 and 59 years old with acute or convalescent COVID-19. The J gene is TRBJ2-7, the V gene TRBV18; D not certain. The CDR3 DNA is TGTGCCAGCTCACCCGGGTATACCTACGAGCAGTACTTC. It yields the protein CASSPGYTYEQYF.